This is a list of T cell receptor beta chains from one sample in a study of long-term antiretroviral therapy in people with HIV. Produced via immunoSEQ multiplex PCR; TCRdb's table is partial and in-frame only. The sample has under 20,000 clones, over 70% seen once. The sample in question was unsorted PBMCs, obtained 2.1 years before starting antiretroviral therapy. These receptors were collected from a man aged 30 to 45 with HIV. CDR3s include the opening cysteine and the closing phenylalanine or tryptophan. Fields, in order: CDR3 DNA, CDR3 protein, clone size, J gene, D gene, V gene. D genes are given only for firm matches. A clone size is listed for some rows: how often the clone was seen (once, few, many), or a class if it is expanded.

CDR3nt: TGTGCCAGCAGTTACGCGTCAGATTTCTACGAGCAGTACTTC
CDR3aa: CASSYASDFYEQYF
abundance: -
j_gene: TRBJ2-7
d_gene: -
v_gene: TRBV6-6

CDR3nt: TGTGCCAGCAGCCCTCAGCTTTCGGGCGAGCAGTACTTC
CDR3aa: CASSPQLSGEQYF
abundance: -
j_gene: TRBJ2-7
d_gene: -
v_gene: TRBV7-8

CDR3nt: TGTGCCAGCAGGGGGGCTCCGGGCACTGAAGCTTTCTTT
CDR3aa: CASRGAPGTEAFF
abundance: -
j_gene: TRBJ1-1
d_gene: -
v_gene: TRBV6-1

CDR3nt: TGTGCCAGCAGCTACGGGACAGGCCCCTACAATGAGCAGTTCTTC
CDR3aa: CASSYGTGPYNEQFF
abundance: medium-sized
j_gene: TRBJ2-1
d_gene: TRBD1
v_gene: TRBV7-6

CDR3nt: TGCGCCAGCAGCTTGGGGGGTGGATACAATGAGCAGTTCTTC
CDR3aa: CASSLGGGYNEQFF
abundance: -
j_gene: TRBJ2-1
d_gene: -
v_gene: TRBV5-1

CDR3nt: TGTGCCAGCAGCTTAGGGGAGAACACTGAAGCTTTCTTT
CDR3aa: CASSLGENTEAFF
abundance: -
j_gene: TRBJ1-1
d_gene: -
v_gene: TRBV11-2

CDR3nt: TGTGCCAGCAGCTCCAGGGGGACGTACTCCTACGAGCAGTACTTC
CDR3aa: CASSSRGTYSYEQYF
abundance: once
j_gene: TRBJ2-7
d_gene: TRBD1
v_gene: TRBV11-2

CDR3nt: TGTGCCAGCAGCCTCACGGGGGGGTCCACAGATACGCAGTATTTT
CDR3aa: CASSLTGGSTDTQYF
abundance: -
j_gene: TRBJ2-3
d_gene: TRBD2
v_gene: TRBV7-3

CDR3nt: TGTGCCAGCAGCGGAAATCAGAATGAGCAGTTCTTC
CDR3aa: CASSGNQNEQFF
abundance: -
j_gene: TRBJ2-1
d_gene: -
v_gene: TRBV13

CDR3nt: TGTGCCAGCAGCCGCTGGGGGGGGCAGACAGATACGCAGTATTTT
CDR3aa: CASSRWGGQTDTQYF
abundance: -
j_gene: TRBJ2-3
d_gene: -
v_gene: TRBV14

CDR3nt: TGTGCCAGCAGTGCAGGCGCACACTTCACTACCAACACCGGGGAGCTGTTTTTT
CDR3aa: CASSAGAHFTTNTGELFF
abundance: -
j_gene: TRBJ2-2
d_gene: -
v_gene: TRBV6-1

CDR3nt: TGTGCCAGCAGTGATCCAGGTGACGGCTACACCTTC
CDR3aa: CASSDPGDGYTF
abundance: -
j_gene: TRBJ1-2
d_gene: -
v_gene: TRBV6-5

CDR3nt: TGTGCCAGCAGGCGCTCCTACGAGCAGTACTTC
CDR3aa: CASRRSYEQYF
abundance: once
j_gene: TRBJ2-7
d_gene: -
v_gene: TRBV2

CDR3nt: TGTGCCAGCTCAGAAAGGAGAGGACCCTATGGCTACACCTTC
CDR3aa: CASSERRGPYGYTF
abundance: -
j_gene: TRBJ1-2
d_gene: -
v_gene: TRBV27

CDR3nt: TGCGCCAGCAGCGATGGGCAGGGGAACACTAATGAAAAACTGTTTTTT
CDR3aa: CASSDGQGNTNEKLFF
abundance: -
j_gene: TRBJ1-4
d_gene: -
v_gene: TRBV4-3

CDR3nt: TGTGCCAGCAGTGTGGCGGGGGAAGCTTTCTTT
CDR3aa: CASSVAGEAFF
abundance: -
j_gene: TRBJ1-1
d_gene: -
v_gene: TRBV6-1

CDR3nt: TGTGCCAGTAGTTCTAGCGGGAGTATCTACTTC
CDR3aa: CASSSSGSIYF
abundance: -
j_gene: TRBJ2-4
d_gene: TRBD2
v_gene: TRBV19

CDR3nt: TGCGCCAGCAGCAATTTACTCAGCGGGGAAACAGATACGCAGTATTTT
CDR3aa: CASSNLLSGETDTQYF
abundance: -
j_gene: TRBJ2-3
d_gene: TRBD2
v_gene: TRBV5-1

CDR3nt: TGTGCCAGCAGTTCCTTGACTCAGATCGGGGAGCTGTTTTTT
CDR3aa: CASSSLTQIGELFF
abundance: -
j_gene: TRBJ2-2
d_gene: -
v_gene: TRBV5-6

CDR3nt: TGTGCCAGCAGCCCCGGACCGAGCTATGGCTACACCTTC
CDR3aa: CASSPGPSYGYTF
abundance: -
j_gene: TRBJ1-2
d_gene: -
v_gene: TRBV27

CDR3nt: TGTGCCAGCAGCAGTGCTAGCGGGAGAGGGGGTCGAGAGACCCAGTACTTC
CDR3aa: CASSSASGRGGRETQYF
abundance: -
j_gene: TRBJ2-5
d_gene: TRBD2
v_gene: TRBV5-4

CDR3nt: TGTGCCAGCACTAACTCCCTGGTCGGGTCAGCCTCCTACGAGCAGTACTTC
CDR3aa: CASTNSLVGSASYEQYF
abundance: -
j_gene: TRBJ2-7
d_gene: -
v_gene: TRBV27

CDR3nt: TGTGCTAGTGGTTTGGTACTGGGTTCGTCTGAAGCTTTCTTT
CDR3aa: CASGLVLGSSEAFF
abundance: -
j_gene: TRBJ1-1
d_gene: -
v_gene: TRBV12-5

CDR3nt: TGCGCCAGCAGCCGAGCTAGAGACAATGAGCAGTTCTTC
CDR3aa: CASSRARDNEQFF
abundance: -
j_gene: TRBJ2-1
d_gene: -
v_gene: TRBV4-1

CDR3nt: TGTGCCAGCAGTTCGCCGGGACAGGGAGGGGATCAGCCCCAGCATTTT
CDR3aa: CASSSPGQGGDQPQHF
abundance: -
j_gene: TRBJ1-5
d_gene: TRBD1
v_gene: TRBV6-4

CDR3nt: TGTGCCAGCAGTACTCCGGGACAGGGTTTAGAAAAACTGTTTTTT
CDR3aa: CASSTPGQGLEKLFF
abundance: -
j_gene: TRBJ1-4
d_gene: TRBD1
v_gene: TRBV28

CDR3nt: TGTGCCAGCAGCCCAGATAACACCGGGGAGCTGTTTTTT
CDR3aa: CASSPDNTGELFF
abundance: few
j_gene: TRBJ2-2
d_gene: -
v_gene: TRBV7-9

CDR3nt: TGTGCTAGTGGTTTGGGGTCCTACGAGCAGTACTTC
CDR3aa: CASGLGSYEQYF
abundance: medium-sized
j_gene: TRBJ2-7
d_gene: -
v_gene: TRBV12-5

CDR3nt: TGTGCCAGCAGCTTACCGGGAGGGAACACTGAAGCTTTCTTT
CDR3aa: CASSLPGGNTEAFF
abundance: -
j_gene: TRBJ1-1
d_gene: -
v_gene: TRBV7-9

CDR3nt: TGTGCCAGCAGTTACGGGGGGACAGCCGAGCAGTACTTC
CDR3aa: CASSYGGTAEQYF
abundance: -
j_gene: TRBJ2-7
d_gene: -
v_gene: TRBV6-5

CDR3nt: TGCGCCAGCAGTGAAGGTGGGTGGGCCAAAAACATTCAGTACTTC
CDR3aa: CASSEGGWAKNIQYF
abundance: -
j_gene: TRBJ2-4
d_gene: -
v_gene: TRBV10-2

CDR3nt: TGTGCCAGTAGCCTTAACTCTGGGGCCAACGTCCTGACTTTC
CDR3aa: CASSLNSGANVLTF
abundance: once
j_gene: TRBJ2-6
d_gene: -
v_gene: TRBV19

CDR3nt: TGTGCCAGCAGCGCCACACATGGATCTCAGCCCCAGCATTTT
CDR3aa: CASSATHGSQPQHF
abundance: once
j_gene: TRBJ1-5
d_gene: -
v_gene: TRBV9

CDR3nt: TGTGCCAGCAGTCACTCAGACGGGCGGAACACCGGGGAGCTGTTTTTT
CDR3aa: CASSHSDGRNTGELFF
abundance: -
j_gene: TRBJ2-2
d_gene: -
v_gene: TRBV6-6

CDR3nt: TGTGCCAGCAGCCGAGACGGTAGCTCCTACGAGCAGTACTTC
CDR3aa: CASSRDGSSYEQYF
abundance: few
j_gene: TRBJ2-7
d_gene: -
v_gene: TRBV6-5

CDR3nt: TGTGCCAGCAGCTTCGGGGGCGAGACTGAAGCTTTCTTT
CDR3aa: CASSFGGETEAFF
abundance: -
j_gene: TRBJ1-1
d_gene: -
v_gene: TRBV5-6

CDR3nt: TGTGCCAGCAGTTACTCGACAGGTCCCCGGACGTACGAGCAGTACTTC
CDR3aa: CASSYSTGPRTYEQYF
abundance: medium-sized
j_gene: TRBJ2-7
d_gene: -
v_gene: TRBV6-5

CDR3nt: TGTGCCAGCAGCCCTAGGACTACCCTCTCCGGAGGGGAGCTGTTTTTT
CDR3aa: CASSPRTTLSGGELFF
abundance: -
j_gene: TRBJ2-2
d_gene: -
v_gene: TRBV7-2

CDR3nt: TGTGCCAGCGCCCTCGGGACACTACCTGGAAACACCATATATTTT
CDR3aa: CASALGTLPGNTIYF
abundance: -
j_gene: TRBJ1-3
d_gene: -
v_gene: TRBV2

CDR3nt: TGTGCCAGCAGTCTAATGATGGTTAACTATGGCTACACCTTC
CDR3aa: CASSLMMVNYGYTF
abundance: few
j_gene: TRBJ1-2
d_gene: -
v_gene: TRBV5-5

CDR3nt: TGTGCCAGCAGCCCCCCTGGGCGGACTGAAGCTTTCTTT
CDR3aa: CASSPPGRTEAFF
abundance: -
j_gene: TRBJ1-1
d_gene: -
v_gene: TRBV11-2

CDR3nt: TGCGCCAGCAGCTTGGCGACAGGGGGCGTCTATGGCTACACCTTC
CDR3aa: CASSLATGGVYGYTF
abundance: -
j_gene: TRBJ1-2
d_gene: TRBD1
v_gene: TRBV5-1

CDR3nt: TGTGCCAGCAGTCCTCCGGACAGGGGGGACGAGCAGTACTTC
CDR3aa: CASSPPDRGDEQYF
abundance: -
j_gene: TRBJ2-7
d_gene: TRBD1
v_gene: TRBV28

CDR3nt: TGTGCCAGTCAACCTCCTGGGACAGTTAATGAAAAACTGTTTTTT
CDR3aa: CASQPPGTVNEKLFF
abundance: -
j_gene: TRBJ1-4
d_gene: TRBD1
v_gene: TRBV28

CDR3nt: TGTGCCAGCAGCGTAACCGGGGTTTACACAGATACGCAGTATTTT
CDR3aa: CASSVTGVYTDTQYF
abundance: -
j_gene: TRBJ2-3
d_gene: -
v_gene: TRBV9

CDR3nt: TGTGCCAGCAGCTCCTCCGGGACTAGCGGGGGGGCATTCAGCACAGATACGCAGTATTTT
CDR3aa: CASSSSGTSGGAFSTDTQYF
abundance: medium-sized
j_gene: TRBJ2-3
d_gene: TRBD2
v_gene: TRBV7-3

CDR3nt: TGTGCCAGCAGCTTATTAGGGGAGACCCAGTACTTC
CDR3aa: CASSLLGETQYF
abundance: few
j_gene: TRBJ2-5
d_gene: -
v_gene: TRBV7-2

CDR3nt: TGTGCCAGCAGCGTAGGGAGCGGGGGGGCTTATGAGCAGTTCTTC
CDR3aa: CASSVGSGGAYEQFF
abundance: -
j_gene: TRBJ2-1
d_gene: TRBD2
v_gene: TRBV9

CDR3nt: TGTGCCAGCAGCTTGGCCGGGGGCATCACTGAAGCTTTCTTT
CDR3aa: CASSLAGGITEAFF
abundance: -
j_gene: TRBJ1-1
d_gene: -
v_gene: TRBV5-5

CDR3nt: TGTGCCAGCAGCTCGACGGTCGGGGGGGTATTGGATGAGCAGTTCTTC
CDR3aa: CASSSTVGGVLDEQFF
abundance: -
j_gene: TRBJ2-1
d_gene: TRBD2
v_gene: TRBV11-2

CDR3nt: TGTGCCAGCAGCTTAAGGAAGAACACTGAAGCTTTCTTT
CDR3aa: CASSLRKNTEAFF
abundance: few
j_gene: TRBJ1-1
d_gene: -
v_gene: TRBV7-3

CDR3nt: TGTGCCAGCAGCTTCCCGGGGGCGGAGGATTCACCCCTCCACTTT
CDR3aa: CASSFPGAEDSPLHF
abundance: few
j_gene: TRBJ1-6
d_gene: -
v_gene: TRBV11-3

CDR3nt: TGTGCCAGCAGCTCCCCGGGGGACGGGGAGCTGTTTTTT
CDR3aa: CASSSPGDGELFF
abundance: -
j_gene: TRBJ2-2
d_gene: -
v_gene: TRBV11-1

CDR3nt: TGTGCCAGCAGCAAAGCGGCCGGGGAGCTGTTTTTT
CDR3aa: CASSKAAGELFF
abundance: -
j_gene: TRBJ2-2
d_gene: -
v_gene: TRBV21-1

CDR3nt: TGCGCCACTCGAAAGGGACTTGTCGACACTGAAGCTTTCTTT
CDR3aa: CATRKGLVDTEAFF
abundance: -
j_gene: TRBJ1-1
d_gene: -
v_gene: TRBV4-3